This T cell receptor beta chain was documented in a study of blood T cell repertoires in COVID-19. Turning to the study itself: Samples taken during acute and convalescent COVID-19 were collected in the United States, Italy and Spain. PBMCs, B-cell-depleted T cells, or T cells provided the cDNA or gDNA that made up the material.

In the study's own analysis: For nucleated cells, counts were estimated from reference gene primer amplification. The data were produced by immunoSEQ multiplex PCR, yet TCRdb's version contains in-frame clones alone and is incomplete. V, J and clone size are taken as reported in that table, and D and trimming were inferred from the DNA itself. The sample holds roughly 20,000 clones, 89% seen once. This CDR3 contains 17 residues. V lost 2 bases, J lost 1 base, and 15 bases lay in between. Germline-derived CDR1 and CDR2 are MGHDK and SYGVNS. The receptor's source is a human donor with active COVID-19. The donor label of this sample is uncertain. This sequence joins TRBV25-1 and TRBJ2-1; D perhaps matches TRBD2 (6 bases). The sample comprised peripheral blood. The CDR3 protein is CASSEARRGTSYNEQFF. CDR3 sequence (DNA): TGTGCCAGCAGTGAAGCACGGCGGGGAACTTCCTACAATGAGCAGTTCTTC.